Below are 20 T cell receptor beta chains sequenced from a single sample in a study of Ad26.COV2.S vaccination and SARS-CoV-2 variants. Stated treatment: about 20 received Ad26.COV2.S at low or high dose, single or two shots; 5 received placebo; per-sample allocation not given. Sampling was performed 63 days after the first vaccine or placebo injection. Generated by immunoSEQ multiplex PCR, the TCRdb table keeps only in-frame clones and is missing some. The profile shows about 370,000 clones, about 91% of them singletons. The input for sequencing was peripheral blood, taken in a trial of Ad26.COV2.S vaccine versus placebo. These receptors were obtained from a person between 18 and 59 years old who received the Ad26.COV2.S COVID-19 vaccine or a placebo.

As concerns this clone: This sample includes further DNA sequences coding for the same CDR3. The chain recombines TRBV5-1 with TRBJ1-2; D gene uncertain. Germline CDR1 reads SGHRS; CDR2 reads YFSETQ. CDR3 length: 11 amino acids. Trimming left V 0 bases short and J 4 bases short, with 1 base between. The DNA for the CDR3 is TGCGCCAGCAGCTTGGGCTATGGCTACACCTTC. Encoded protein: CASSLGYGYTF.

The chain carries TRBV6-1 and TRBJ2-5; maybe TRBD1 (5 bases). This CDR3 comprises 16 residues. V was clipped by 2 bases and J by 3 bases, with 16 bases between them. Germline V gives CDR1 MNHNS, CDR2 SASEGT. The CDR3 DNA is TGTGCCAGCAGTGAAAGGTTAAGGGGTTGGGAAGAGACCCAGTACTTC. Its protein is CASSERLRGWEETQYF.

The rearrangement links TRBV6-5 to TRBJ1-1, with D maybe TRBD1 (6 bases). Germline assignment: CDR1 MNHEY and CDR2 SVGAGI. V lost 3 bases and J lost 1, with 12 bases in between. The CDR3 loop spans 15 amino acids. CDR3 in DNA: TGTGCCAGCAGTTATGCGGGGGCCCAGAACACTGAAGCTTTCTTT. This codes for CASSYAGAQNTEAFF.

This chain connects TRBV30 to TRBJ2-7; no clear D. V was trimmed by 4 bases and J by 7 bases, leaving 17 bases between them. Germline V gene sequence: CDR1 GTSNPN, CDR2 SVGIG (reference sequence). The CDR3 is made up of 13 amino acids. The CDR3 bases are TGTGCCTGGAAACAGTCAGGTCCTAGTGAGCAGTACTTC. Its translation is CAWKQSGPSEQYF.

This clone was counted once. The J gene is TRBJ2-2, the V gene TRBV30; no firm D call. Germline values: CDR1 GTSNPN, CDR2 SVGIG (reference sequence). Trimming removed 0 bases from V and 6 bases from J, with 8 bases in between. The CDR3 has 13 residues. CDR3 DNA: TGTGCCTGGAGTGTCCGCATAGCCGGGGAGCTGTTTTTT. This translates into CAWSVRIAGELFF.

The genes are TRBV5-1 and TRBJ1-2; D perhaps matches TRBD1 (6 bases). This CDR3 has 14 residues. The V gene's germline CDR1 is SGHRS and CDR2 YFSETQ. V lost 4 bases and J 1 base, leaving 11 bases between the germline ends. In DNA, the CDR3 is TGCGCCAGCAGCCTGGGGGACAATAACTATGGCTACACCTTC. This sequence encodes CASSLGDNNYGYTF.

This clone occurred once. The V gene is TRBV6-5, the J gene TRBJ1-5; TRBD1 matches at 8 bases. Trimming at V came to 5 bases and at J to 7 bases, leaving 7 bases not matched to a gene. Germline V CDR1 and CDR2: MNHEY, SVGAGI. This CDR3 has 14 amino acids. DNA for the CDR3: TGTGCCAGCAGTCCCGGGACAGGCGGGCAGCCCCAGCATTTT. It yields the protein CASSPGTGGQPQHF.

The chain links TRBV28 to TRBJ2-1; no clear D. This CDR3 comprises 15 residues. The germline CDR1 and CDR2 sequences are MDHEN and SYDVKM. The germline V and J ends were trimmed by 5 bases and 0 bases, with 11 bases remaining between them. CDR3 in DNA: TGTGCCAGCAGTAAGAGGCATTCCTCCTACAATGAGCAGTTCTTC. Translated: CASSKRHSSYNEQFF.

The V call is TRBV5-6, the J call TRBJ1-1; no clear D gene. Per the germline V gene, CDR1 is SGHDT and CDR2 is YYEEEE. V was trimmed by 3 bases and J by 2 bases, leaving 14 bases between them. The length of the CDR3 is 15 residues. The CDR3 is CASSWFPTLNTEAFF. The CDR3 DNA reads as TGTGCCAGCAGCTGGTTCCCGACCCTTAACACTGAAGCTTTCTTT.

Details on this clone: This sample also contains other DNA sequences that code for the same CDR3. This rearrangement joins TRBV5-1 to TRBJ2-3; 7 bases fit TRBD2. The CDR3 runs 15 residues. Germline V CDR1 and CDR2: SGHRS, YFSETQ. With V trimmed by 1 base and J by 2 bases, 4 bases remained unmatched. The CDR3 sequence is CASSLWGGYTDTQYF. CDR3 DNA sequence: TGCGCCAGCAGCTTGTGGGGGGGATACACAGATACGCAGTATTTT. The full variable domain, with the rest looked up from reference TRBV5-1 and TRBJ2-3, is KAGVTQTPRYLIKTRGQQVTLSCSPISGHRSVSWYQQTPGQGLQFLFEYFSETQRNKGNFPGRFSGRQFSNSRSEMNVSTLELGDSALYLCASSLWGGYTDTQYFGPGTRLTVL.

The chain links TRBV2 to TRBJ2-7, with TRBD2 matching 9 bases. Germline values: CDR1 SNHLY, CDR2 FYNNEI. The CDR3 runs to 17 residues. V was pared by 3 bases and J by 2 bases, with 11 bases of the junction left unmatched. CDR3 coding DNA: TGTGCCAGCAGTGATTATAGGGTAGCGGGAGTTGCCTACGAGCAGTACTTC. This encodes CASSDYRVAGVAYEQYF.

The chain combines TRBV7-9 with TRBJ2-1; 11 nucleotides line up with TRBD2. The CDR3 runs 17 residues. CDR1 and CDR2 (germline): SEHNR, FQNEAQ (reference sequence). The V gene end was trimmed by 5 bases and the J gene end by 0 bases; junction bases not matched to a gene: 6. The DNA of the CDR3 is TGTGCCAGCAGCAAGACTAGCGGGATGAGCTCCTACAATGAGCAGTTCTTC. Translating it yields CASSKTSGMSSYNEQFF.

The chain couples TRBV19 to TRBJ2-1; possible D gene TRBD2, 5 bases. The CDR3 is 15 amino acids. CDR1 is LNHDA, CDR2 SQIVND, per germline (reference sequence). Between the trimmed V and J ends, which lost 5 bases and 1 base, there was a span of 12 bases. The CDR3 DNA reads as TGTGCCAGTAGTCCGAGGGCCAGGTCCTACAATGAGCAGTTCTTC. Translated: CASSPRARSYNEQFF.

This chain uses TRBV9 with TRBJ2-1; a weak D match, TRBD1 (6 bases). Deletions cut 4 bases from V and 0 bases from J, with 14 bases between. This CDR3 has 16 residues. Germline CDR1 is SGDLS and CDR2 is YYNGEE. CDR3 residues: CASSPRQATSYNEQFF. CDR3 DNA: TGTGCCAGCAGCCCTAGACAGGCGACCTCCTACAATGAGCAGTTCTTC.

The chain recombines TRBV7-9 with TRBJ2-5; 9 nucleotides agree with TRBD2. The CDR3 runs to 15 residues. Looked up from germline, CDR1 is SEHNR and CDR2 is FQNEAQ (reference sequence). The V and J ends lost 5 bases and 2 bases, in that order; junction bases with no gene match: 6. The CDR3 region is CASSPRLAVQETQYF. Here the CDR3 DNA reads TGTGCCAGCAGCCCCCGACTAGCGGTTCAAGAGACCCAGTACTTC.

A word on this clone: One end of the junction does not line up with germline, which may come from a read error. The chain couples TRBV4-3 to TRBJ1-2, with 8 bases that match TRBD1. CDR3 length: 13 residues. CDR1 is LGHNA, CDR2 YSLEER, per germline. The CDR3 nucleotides are TGCGCCAGCAGCCAAGTGGCGGGACAGGAAATTAAATTC. Its translation: CASSQVAGQEIKF.

The chain has TRBV30 and TRBJ1-5, with D tentatively TRBD1 (6 bases). The germline V gene encodes CDR1 GTSNPN and CDR2 SVGIG (reference sequence). This CDR3 is 15 amino acids long. The V end lost 3 bases, the J end lost 6 bases, and 18 bases lay between the germline ends. This CDR3 is CAWSAPARGPQPQHF. The CDR3 DNA follows: TGTGCCTGGAGCGCCCCGGCCAGGGGCCCTCAGCCCCAGCATTTT.

This clone was picked up one time. The gene calls are TRBV2 and TRBJ2-3; tentative D call: TRBD1 (5 bases). Trimming removed 5 bases at V and 2 bases at J, with 14 bases between. CDR3 size: 15 residues. Germline loops: CDR1 SNHLY, CDR2 FYNNEI. CDR3 nucleotide sequence: TGTGCCAGCAGTCAACAGGCCCTTCTCACAGATACGCAGTATTTT. Translating gives CASSQQALLTDTQYF.

The chain couples TRBV19 to TRBJ1-5, with D perhaps matching TRBD1 (6 bases). The V end was cut by 8 bases, the J end by 7 bases, with 12 bases between. The CDR3 is 12 amino acids. Per the germline V gene, CDR1 is LNHDA and CDR2 is SQIVND (reference sequence). CDR3 nucleotide sequence: TGTGCCAGTCAACCGAGGGGGCAGCCCCAGCATTTT. Residues: CASQPRGQPQHF.

The chain has TRBV7-3 and TRBJ2-3; TRBD2 aligns across 10 bases. From germline, CDR1 is SGHTA and CDR2 FQGTGA. V trimming: 5 bases; J trimming: 3 bases; junction bases outside the gene matches: 2. This CDR3 has 14 residues. CDR3 in amino acids: CASSIAGGTDTQYF. In nucleotides, the CDR3 is TGTGCCAGCAGCATAGCGGGGGGAACAGATACGCAGTATTTT.